A single TCR beta chain is shown here with its context. Its antigen is undetermined. This table comes from immunoSEQ multiplex PCR, and its TCRdb copy is limited to in-frame clones, with some not included. The table records tens of thousands of clones, 75% to 90% of them present only once. The sample belongs to a study of OX40 agonist ivuxolimab in advanced cancers. General study findings and limits: At 0.1 to 3.0 mg/kg and by week 6, CD4+ and CD8+ T cells in the blood had expanded clonally. Among T cells, CD8+ cells averaged more expanded clones than CD4+ cells.

V was cut by 4 bases and J by 5 bases, with 8 bases left in between. This CDR3 has 12 amino acids. Germline assignment: CDR1 MGHRA and CDR2 YSYEKL. The sequence came from an adult with an advanced solid tumor such as melanoma, head and neck, liver or kidney cancer. This specimen consisted of CD4+ or CD8+ T cells sorted from blood, obtained in a trial of the OX40 agonist ivuxolimab. The V gene is TRBV4-1, the J gene TRBJ2-5; perhaps TRBD2 as D (5 bases). In DNA, the CDR3 is TGCGCCAGCAGCCGCCCGGGGGAGACCCAGTACTTC. As protein: CASSRPGETQYF.